Listed below are T cell receptor beta chains from one sample, sequenced in a study of molecular identifiers for immune sequencing clone quantification. Each CDR3 protein gets one entry after TCRdb re-called the PCR reads with MiXCR. The sample lists about half a million distinct CDR3 sequences; 25% were seen once. The sequenced sample consisted of naive CD8+ T cells from blood, with Jurkat cell RNA spiked in. These receptors all come from a human donor in good health. Some libraries in this study had Jurkat cell RNA spiked in. Both conserved end residues are part of each CDR3. The order of the fields is clone size, D gene, J gene, V gene, CDR3 DNA, CDR3 protein. The D gene is left open where the match is weak. Size values are once, few and many counts, or a class for expanded clones, and some rows have none.

- - TRBJ2-3 TRBV11-3 TGTGCCCGCAGCGCCCGAAGTAGCACAGATACGCAGTATTTT CARSARSSTDTQYF
many - TRBJ1-3 TRBV19 TGTGCCAGCGCCTCTGGAAACACCATATATTTT CASASGNTIYF
many - TRBJ2-3 TRBV29-1 TGCAGCGCGCCGGACTTACGAGGCACAGATACGCAGTATTTT CSAPDLRGTDTQYF
many - TRBJ2-6 TRBV12-3/TRBV12-4 TGTGCCAGCAAGAACAGGGCTGGGGCCAACGTCCTGACTTTC CASKNRAGANVLTF
- - TRBJ2-7 TRBV27 TGTGCCAGCAGTTTTCAGGGGAATCACTACGAGCAGTACTTC CASSFQGNHYEQYF
many - TRBJ1-1 TRBV9 TGTGCCAGCAGCGTAAAGATGAACACTGAAGCTTTCTTT CASSVKMNTEAFF
many - TRBJ2-7 TRBV7-2 TGTGCCAGCAGCTTTGGGGTTACTCGGAGAACCTCCTACGAGCAGTACTTC CASSFGVTRRTSYEQYF
- - TRBJ1-4 TRBV5-6 TGTGCCAGCAGCTTTTCAGCAGGTTCAACTAATGAAAAACTGTTTTTT CASSFSAGSTNEKLFF
- - TRBJ2-7 TRBV18 TGTGCCAGCTCACCTCCCCCGCGTTTAGGGGCTTCCTACGAGCAGTACTTC CASSPPPRLGASYEQYF
many - TRBJ1-1 TRBV24-1 TGTGCCACCAGTGATCCCCGCCAGGCCAGGAACACTGAAGCTTTCTTT CATSDPRQARNTEAFF
- TRBD2 TRBJ2-1 TRBV20-1 TGCAGTGGTCGGACTAGCGGATCCTACAATGAGCAGTTCTTC CSGRTSGSYNEQFF
many TRBD2 TRBJ2-7 TRBV5-5 TGTGCCAGCAGCTTGGCTCGGGAGGGACCCTACGAGCAGTACTTC CASSLAREGPYEQYF
few TRBD2 TRBJ2-1 TRBV5-4 TGTGCCAGCAGCTTGGGACTAGCGGGGGATGGTGAGCAGTTCTTC CASSLGLAGDGEQFF
- TRBD2 TRBJ2-1 TRBV27 TGTGCCAGCAGTTTATTGACTAGCGGTCCCTACAATGAGCAGTTCTTC CASSLLTSGPYNEQFF
many - TRBJ1-5 TRBV10-2 TGCGCCAGCAGTGAGTCGGGGGGGCGCAATCAGCCCCAGCATTTT CASSESGGRNQPQHF
- - TRBJ1-1 TRBV19 TGTGCCAGTAGTATAGTGGGGGCTTTTAACACTGAAGCTTTCTTT CASSIVGAFNTEAFF
few - TRBJ2-3 TRBV7-2 TGTGCCAGCAGCTTAACGTCTGTCTACACAGATACGCAGTATTTT CASSLTSVYTDTQYF
many TRBD2 TRBJ2-1 TRBV9 TGTGCCAGCAGCCCAGAATCCCGACTAGCGGGGGTGAATGAGCAGTTCTTC CASSPESRLAGVNEQFF
few - TRBJ2-5 TRBV2 TGTGCCAGCAGTGAGGATAGTCCGGAGACCCAGTACTTC CASSEDSPETQYF
few - TRBJ1-3 TRBV9 TGTGCCAGCGGCGATGGGGTCTCCCTACCTGGAAACACCATATATTTT CASGDGVSLPGNTIYF
- TRBD2 TRBJ2-7 TRBV20-1 TGCAGTGCTAGAGAGCATCCGACTAGCGGGAGCTCCTACGAGCAGTACTTC CSAREHPTSGSSYEQYF
many - TRBJ1-1 TRBV29-1 TGCAGCTCCGGAAGGGACGAATACACTGAAGCTTTCTTT CSSGRDEYTEAFF
few - TRBJ1-1 TRBV5-6 TGTGCCAGCAGCTTGACATATGGGGAAACTGAAGCTTTCTTT CASSLTYGETEAFF
- TRBD2 TRBJ2-7 TRBV27 TGTGCCAGCACCCACAGCGGGGGGGGCGAGCAGTACTTC CASTHSGGGEQYF
- TRBD2 TRBJ2-1 TRBV19 TGTGCCAGTAGAACTAGCGGGGGGTACAATGAGCAGTTCTTC CASRTSGGYNEQFF
few TRBD1 TRBJ1-4 TRBV7-6 TGTGCCAGCAGCCCGACAGGGGCGGCTGAAAAACTGTTTTTT CASSPTGAAEKLFF
- - TRBJ2-1 TRBV19 TGTGCCAGTAGTATGGGGGGCTCCTACAATGAGCAGTTCTTC CASSMGGSYNEQFF
few TRBD1 TRBJ1-2 TRBV7-9 TGTGCCAGCAGCTCCCACGTCGGGACAGACTATGGCTACACCTTC CASSSHVGTDYGYTF
many - TRBJ2-4 TRBV29-1 TGCAGCGTTGAAGATCTAACAGTACTAGCCAAAAACATTCAGTACTTC CSVEDLTVLAKNIQYF
- TRBD2 TRBJ2-3 TRBV7-6 TGTGCCAGCAGCTTATTGGGACTAGCGAGTAGCACAGATACGCAGTATTTT CASSLLGLASSTDTQYF
- TRBD1 TRBJ1-6 TRBV4-1 TGCGCCAGCAGCGAAAGCCCGGGACAGGGGGCTGAGAATTCACCCCTCCACTTT CASSESPGQGAENSPLHF
- - TRBJ1-1 TRBV30 TGTGCCTGGAGCTGGGGGAACACTGAAGCTTACTTT CAWSWGNTEAYF
- - TRBJ2-7 TRBV27 TGTGCCAGCAGTCCTCTAGGGGGGGGGGCCTACGAGCAGTACTTC CASSPLGGGAYEQYF
many TRBD1 TRBJ2-6 TRBV7-9 TGTGCCAGCAGCTTAGTAGGGAGACAGGGGCAAAGCTCTGGGGCCAACGTCCTGACTTTC CASSLVGRQGQSSGANVLTF
many - TRBJ2-7 TRBV7-6 TGTGCCAGCAGCTTTAATCCGGCCTCCTACGAGCAGTACTTC CASSFNPASYEQYF
many - TRBJ1-1 TRBV10-3 TGTGCCATCAACCAAAACCTGGACACTGAAGCTTTCTTT CAINQNLDTEAFF
few - TRBJ1-4 TRBV5-6 TGTGCCAGCAGCATACAGGCTGCAACTAATGAAAAACTGTTTTTT CASSIQAATNEKLFF
many TRBD1 TRBJ1-1 TRBV6-5 TGTGCCAGCAGCCCTAGCCGGACAGGTGGATACACTGAAGCTTTCTTT CASSPSRTGGYTEAFF
- - TRBJ2-4 TRBV12-3/TRBV12-4 TGTGCCAGCAGTTTAGGAGTGGCAGTCCAGTACTTC CASSLGVAVQYF
few TRBD1 TRBJ2-7 TRBV7-2 TGTGCCAGCAGCTTTTGGGACAGAGCCTACGAGCAGTACTTC CASSFWDRAYEQYF